Shown below are 19 T cell receptor beta chains from a single sample sequenced in a study of blood T cell repertoires in COVID-19. Profiling relied on immunoSEQ multiplex PCR, and the TCRdb table lists in-frame clones only, not all of them. This table holds hundreds of thousands of clones, about 90% found once. Sequencing was done on a sample of peripheral blood. The receptors shown here come from a man aged 35-49 years with acute or convalescent COVID-19.

J is TRBJ1-3 and V is TRBV28; D gene uncertain. CDR1 is MDHEN and CDR2 is SYDVKM in the germline V gene. The CDR3 consists of 19 residues. Trimming took 6 bases from V and 0 from J, leaving 24 bases between them. CDR3 amino acids: CASSAIASRTLGSGNTIYF. CDR3 sequence (DNA): TGTGCCAGCAGCGCGATCGCCTCCAGAACTCTAGGCTCTGGAAACACCATATATTTT.

The rearrangement joins TRBV4-1 to TRBJ2-2; D is possibly TRBD1 (5 bases). The V end was cut by 3 bases, the J end by 5 bases, with 10 bases between. This CDR3 is 14 amino acids long. Germline CDR1 reads MGHRA; CDR2 reads YSYEKL. CDR3 in DNA: TGCGCCAGCAGCCATCAGGGCGGTACCGGGGAGCTGTTTTTT. Encoded protein: CASSHQGGTGELFF.

The CDR3, as DNA: TGTGCCAGCAGTCCGGGGCGGGGGACTGAAGCTTTCTTT. Protein product: CASSPGRGTEAFF. V is TRBV12-3 or TRBV12-4 and J is TRBJ1-1, with D possibly being TRBD1 (5 bases). The CDR3 runs to 13 residues. Between the trimmed V and J ends, which lost 5 bases and 5 bases, there was a span of 12 bases.

The chain recombines TRBV12-3 or TRBV12-4 with TRBJ2-3, with 8 bases aligning to TRBD2. The V and J ends lost 6 bases and 4 bases, in that order; junction bases with no gene match: 3. CDR3 length equals 13 residues. CDR3 nucleotides: TGTGCCAGCAGCAGAGCGGGAGCAGATACGCAGTATTTT. Translated, it gives CASSRAGADTQYF.

The CDR3 loop reads CASSGGDRVLNTEAFF. The CDR3 bases are TGTGCCAGCAGCGGGGGTGACAGGGTATTGAACACTGAAGCTTTCTTT. V usage is TRBV7-8 and J usage is TRBJ1-1; 7 bases agree with TRBD1. The germline gives CDR1 SGHVS, CDR2 FQNEAQ. V dropped 5 bases and J dropped 0; count of bases not matched to a gene: 9. This CDR3 contains 16 residues.

The sample holds one count of this clone. This sequence joins TRBV7-8 and TRBJ2-5; D perhaps matches TRBD1 (6 bases). Trimming cost V 5 bases and J 4 bases, with 17 bases left between them. This CDR3 region has 15 residues. Germline lookup yields CDR1 SGHVS and CDR2 FQNEAQ. CDR3 in amino acids: CASSQGFGVGETQYF. CDR3 bases: TGTGCCAGCAGCCAGGGGTTCGGGGTGGGAGAGACCCAGTACTTC.

The V call is TRBV7-2, the J call TRBJ1-1; D is unresolved. CDR3 length: 13 residues. Germline CDR1 SGHTA, CDR2 FQGNSA. Trimming cost V 3 bases and J 0 bases, with 5 bases left between them. This CDR3 is CASSFAMNTEAFF. DNA of the CDR3: TGTGCCAGCAGCTTTGCGATGAACACTGAAGCTTTCTTT.

V is TRBV27 and J is TRBJ2-3, with 11 bases lining up with TRBD2. Germline lookup yields CDR1 MNHEY and CDR2 SMNVEV (reference sequence). The CDR3 has 18 amino acids. Losses at the gene ends were 2 bases for V and 0 bases for J; bases not matched to a gene: 7. In nucleotides, the CDR3 is TGTGCCAGCAGTTTAGTTGGGCTAGCGGGGGGTAGCACAGATACGCAGTATTTT. This encodes CASSLVGLAGGSTDTQYF.

The rearrangement links TRBV28 to TRBJ2-3, with 8 nucleotides matching TRBD2. The germline gives CDR1 MDHEN, CDR2 SYDVKM. The CDR3 runs 16 residues. The V segment lost 8 bases and the J segment 1 base; nucleotides outside the gene matches: 11. The CDR3 nucleotides read TGTGCCAGCGGAGGGAGACTAGCGACTCGCACAGATACGCAGTATTTT. Its translation: CASGGRLATRTDTQYF.

The chain joins TRBV9 to TRBJ2-1; D perhaps matches TRBD2 (6 bases). Between the trimmed V and J ends, which lost 0 bases and 9 bases, there was a span of 10 bases. This CDR3 is 13 amino acids long. Germline V gene sequence: CDR1 SGDLS, CDR2 YYNGEE. The CDR3 is CASSVGGESEQFF. CDR3 in DNA: TGTGCCAGCAGCGTAGGGGGGGAATCTGAGCAGTTCTTC.

This rearrangement joins TRBV12-5 to TRBJ1-1, with D possibly being TRBD1 (6 bases). Germline-derived CDR1 and CDR2 are LGHNT and FRNRAP. The CDR3 runs 13 residues. V was trimmed by 7 bases and J by 3 bases, leaving 12 bases between them. As DNA, the CDR3 is TGTGCTAGTGCCAGACAGGTGGACACTGAAGCTTTCTTT. It yields the protein CASARQVDTEAFF.

J is TRBJ1-4 and V is TRBV2, with 7 bases that match TRBD1. V shed 5 bases, J shed 4 bases, and the junction held 4 bases outside the gene matches. The CDR3 sequence is 14 residues long. Germline CDR1 reads SNHLY; CDR2 reads FYNNEI. CDR3 amino acids: CASSRTGSNEKLFF. As DNA, the CDR3 is TGTGCCAGCAGTAGGACAGGAAGTAATGAAAAACTGTTTTTT.

The J gene is TRBJ2-2, the V gene TRBV4-2; 16 nucleotides line up with TRBD2. With V trimmed by 1 base and J by 3 bases, 5 bases remained unmatched. The germline V gene encodes CDR1 LGHNA and CDR2 YNFKEQ. CDR3 size: 19 residues. CDR3 bases: TGTGCCAGCAGCCAAGTCCCGGGACTAGCGGGAGGGTACACCGGGGAGCTGTTTTTT. Residues: CASSQVPGLAGGYTGELFF.

The rearrangement links TRBV29-1 to TRBJ2-5, with 10 bases matching TRBD1. The germline V gene has CDR1 SQVTM and CDR2 ANQGSEA. This CDR3 has 15 residues. V gave up 1 base and J gave up 4 bases; unmatched junction bases: 6. Here the CDR3 reads CSVEGDRGLGETQYF. CDR3 DNA: TGCAGCGTTGAAGGGGACAGGGGTCTAGGAGAGACCCAGTACTTC. Drawing the rest from reference TRBV29-1 and TRBJ2-5, the complete variable domain is SAVISQKPSRDICQRGTSLTIQCQVDSQVTMMFWYRQQPGQSLTLIATANQGSEATYESGFVIDKFPISRPNLTFSTLTVSNMSPEDSSIYLCSVEGDRGLGETQYFGPGTRLLVL.

The V gene is TRBV2, the J gene TRBJ1-2; D is perhaps TRBD1 (5 bases). CDR3 length: 14 residues. Germline CDR1 and CDR2: SNHLY and FYNNEI. With 3 bases removed from V and 8 bases from J, the gap between germline ends came to 16 bases. The CDR3 protein is CASSDSPRADGYTF. Here the CDR3 DNA reads TGTGCCAGCAGTGACTCACCCAGGGCCGACGGCTACACCTTC.

The rearrangement links TRBV10-3 to TRBJ1-3; D gene uncertain. From germline, CDR1 is ENHRY and CDR2 SYGVKD. This CDR3 contains 16 residues. V lost 2 bases to trimming and J lost 0 bases, with 11 bases between them. CDR3 loop: CAISEGPTSSGNTIYF. Here the CDR3 DNA reads TGTGCCATCAGTGAGGGACCGACTAGCTCTGGAAACACCATATATTTT.

The V and J genes are TRBV3-1 (or the pseudogene TRBV3-2) and TRBJ1-1, with D perhaps TRBD1 (6 bases). Trimming cost V 0 bases and J 1 base, with 12 bases left between them. Germline assignment: CDR1 LGHDT and CDR2 YNNKEL (reference sequence). CDR3 size: 16 residues. The CDR3 sequence is CASSQDWGHQNTEAFF. The DNA for the CDR3 is TGTGCCAGCAGCCAAGATTGGGGACACCAGAACACTGAAGCTTTCTTT.

The chain carries TRBV29-1 and TRBJ2-7, with 10 bases identical to TRBD2. After removal of 3 bases from V and 6 bases from J, the junction contained 5 bases not matched to a gene. The CDR3 is 13 amino acids. Germline CDR1 and CDR2: SQVTM and ANQGSEA. Here the CDR3 DNA reads TGCAGCGTTGAGCTAGCGGGAGACTTCGAGCAGTACTTC. Its translation: CSVELAGDFEQYF.

The chain recombines TRBV10-3 with TRBJ2-5; 11 positions agree with TRBD2. The CDR3 has 18 amino acids. From germline, CDR1 is ENHRY and CDR2 SYGVKD. With V trimmed by 6 bases and J by 1 base, 13 bases remained unmatched. CDR3 loop: CAIRSGLAGGTLQETQYF. Here the CDR3 DNA reads TGTGCCATCAGGTCCGGGCTAGCGGGGGGAACTCTCCAAGAGACCCAGTACTTC.